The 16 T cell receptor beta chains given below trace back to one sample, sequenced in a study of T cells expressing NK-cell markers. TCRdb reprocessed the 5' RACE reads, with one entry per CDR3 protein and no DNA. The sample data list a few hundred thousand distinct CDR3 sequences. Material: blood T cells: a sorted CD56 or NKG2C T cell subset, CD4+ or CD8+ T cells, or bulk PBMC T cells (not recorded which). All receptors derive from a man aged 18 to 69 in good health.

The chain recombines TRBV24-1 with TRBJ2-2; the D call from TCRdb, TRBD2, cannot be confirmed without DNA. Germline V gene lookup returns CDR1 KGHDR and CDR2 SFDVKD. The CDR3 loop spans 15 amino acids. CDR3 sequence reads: CATSDPGGAGGELFF.

CDR3 in amino acids: CASSLALMSAEAFF. The gene calls are TRBV7-9 and TRBJ1-1; lacking DNA, the TRBD1 call made by TCRdb goes unchecked. The CDR3 sequence is 14 residues long. Germline-derived CDR1 and CDR2 are SEHNR and FQNEAQ (reference sequence).

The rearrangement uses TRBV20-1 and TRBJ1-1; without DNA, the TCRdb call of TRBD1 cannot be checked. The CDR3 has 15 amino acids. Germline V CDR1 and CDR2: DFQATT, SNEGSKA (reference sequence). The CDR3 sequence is CSASLDRGKHTEAFF.

The CDR3 sequence is CASSSGTGTPAFF. J is TRBJ1-1 and V is TRBV6-5; the TCRdb call, TRBD1, lacks DNA for checking. The CDR3 is made up of 13 amino acids. Germline V lookup: CDR1 MNHEY, CDR2 SVGAGI.

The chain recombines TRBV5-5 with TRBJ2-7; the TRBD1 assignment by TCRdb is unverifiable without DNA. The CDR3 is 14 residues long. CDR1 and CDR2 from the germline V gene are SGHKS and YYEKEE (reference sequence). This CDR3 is CASSYDRGRNEQYF.

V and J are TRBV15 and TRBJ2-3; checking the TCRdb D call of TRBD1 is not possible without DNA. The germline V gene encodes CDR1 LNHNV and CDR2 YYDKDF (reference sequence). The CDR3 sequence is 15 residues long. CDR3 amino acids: CATSRGERETDTQYF.

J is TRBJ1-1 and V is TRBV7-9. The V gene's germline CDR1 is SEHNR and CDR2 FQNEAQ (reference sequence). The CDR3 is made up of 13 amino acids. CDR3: CASSLKVLPEAFF.

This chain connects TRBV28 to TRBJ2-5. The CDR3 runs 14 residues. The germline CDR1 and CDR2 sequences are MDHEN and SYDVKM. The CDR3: CASSVTPVQETQYF.

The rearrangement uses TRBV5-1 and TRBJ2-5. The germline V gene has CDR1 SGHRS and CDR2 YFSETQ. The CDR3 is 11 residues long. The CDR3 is CASSIGETQYF.

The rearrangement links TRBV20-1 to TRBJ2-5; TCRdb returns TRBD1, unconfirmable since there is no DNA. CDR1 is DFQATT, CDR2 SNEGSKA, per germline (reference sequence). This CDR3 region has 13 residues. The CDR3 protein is CSASQGEEETQYF.

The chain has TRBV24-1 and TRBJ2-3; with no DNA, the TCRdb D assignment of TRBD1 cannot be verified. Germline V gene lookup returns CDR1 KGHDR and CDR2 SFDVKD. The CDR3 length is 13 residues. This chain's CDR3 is CATSSRVTDTQYF.

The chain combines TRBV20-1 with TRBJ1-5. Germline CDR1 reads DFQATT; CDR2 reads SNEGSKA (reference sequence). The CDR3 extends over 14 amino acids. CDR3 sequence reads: CSAGSGRINQPQHF.

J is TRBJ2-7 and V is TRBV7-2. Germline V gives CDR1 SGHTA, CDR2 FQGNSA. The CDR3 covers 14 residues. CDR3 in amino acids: CASSLVHSSYEQYF.

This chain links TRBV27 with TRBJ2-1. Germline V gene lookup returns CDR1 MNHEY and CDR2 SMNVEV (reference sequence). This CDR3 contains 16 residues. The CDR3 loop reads CASKPSGVVAYNEQFF.

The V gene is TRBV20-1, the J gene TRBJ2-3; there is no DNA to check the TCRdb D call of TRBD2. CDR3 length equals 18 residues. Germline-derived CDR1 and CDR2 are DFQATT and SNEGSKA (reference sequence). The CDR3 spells CSATHSGGAFYGTDTQYF.

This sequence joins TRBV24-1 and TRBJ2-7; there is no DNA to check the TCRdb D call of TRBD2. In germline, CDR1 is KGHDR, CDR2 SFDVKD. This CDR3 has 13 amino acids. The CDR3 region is CATTPRGGYEQYF.